The text below deals with one T cell receptor beta chain. The CDR3 sequence is 13 residues long. The germline CDR1 and CDR2 sequences are MNHEY and SMNVEV (reference sequence). With V trimmed by 6 bases and J by 9 bases, 6 bases remained unmatched. Study processing details: Cell counts per sample came from amplifying reference gene primers. Sequencing was performed with immunoSEQ multiplex PCR; in TCRdb, only in-frame clones are kept and a portion is missing. The DNA was the basis for D and trimming; V, J and clone size are from that table. The data hold around 88,000 clones, with 60% to 85% observed a single time. This specimen comes from a study of blood T cell repertoires in COVID-19. The wider study: The United States, Italy and Spain were the sources of the acute and convalescent COVID-19 samples.

This chain links TRBV27 with TRBJ1-5, with 9 bases lining up with TRBD1. Sample: peripheral blood. The clonotype was recovered from a man aged 45-60 years who had recovered from COVID-19. The CDR3 DNA is TGTGCCAGCAGCTCGGGACAGGGCCTGCCCCAGCATTTT. It yields the protein CASSSGQGLPQHF.